This T cell receptor beta chain was sequenced for a study of control samples from healthy donors and cancer patients. Germline V gene sequence: CDR1 MRHNA, CDR2 SNTAGT. CDR3 length: 12 amino acids. Trimming left V 5 bases short and J 5 bases short, with 9 bases between. The method was immunoSEQ multiplex PCR; TCRdb's version includes in-frame clones alone and lacks a portion of them. The data contain 95,000 to 150,000 clones, roughly 90% of them singletons. The clonotype comes from a woman between 18 and 29 years old in good health. Sequencing was done on a sample of blood. The genes are TRBV6-4 and TRBJ1-1, with a possible D match to TRBD1 (5 bases). CDR3: CASSSRGTEAFF. The CDR3 coding sequence is TGTGCCAGCAGTTCAAGGGGAACTGAAGCTTTCTTT.